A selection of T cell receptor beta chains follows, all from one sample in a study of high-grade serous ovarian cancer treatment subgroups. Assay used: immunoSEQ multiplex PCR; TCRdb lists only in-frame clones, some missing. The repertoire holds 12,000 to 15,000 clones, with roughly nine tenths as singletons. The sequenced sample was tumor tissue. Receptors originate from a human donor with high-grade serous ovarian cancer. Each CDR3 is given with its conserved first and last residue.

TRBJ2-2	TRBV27	CASSLFPPPRGTGELFF
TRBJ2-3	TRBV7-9	CASSLGAGPTDTQYF
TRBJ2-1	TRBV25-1	CASSEGRGGRISYNEQFF
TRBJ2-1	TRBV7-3	CASSPGQSYNEQFF
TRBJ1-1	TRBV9	CASSAPGQGLRTEAFF
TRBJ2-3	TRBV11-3	CASSLGRSSGSSDTQYF
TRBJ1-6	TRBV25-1	CASSVGAGGSNSPLHF
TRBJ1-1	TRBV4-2	CASSQEGGGENTEAFF
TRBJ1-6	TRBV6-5	CASSYSTGRLHF
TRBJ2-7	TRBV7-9	CASSQTGVRYEQYF
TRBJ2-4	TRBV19	CASSNPSGVTNIQYF
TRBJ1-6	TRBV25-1	CASSEPPGQGNSPLHF
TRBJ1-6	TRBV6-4	CASSQGSSYNSPLHF
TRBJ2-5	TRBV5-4	CASSLDGGGTETQYF
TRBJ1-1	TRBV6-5	CASSGGGIGETEAFF
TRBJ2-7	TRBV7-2	CASSFRDVFNYEQYF
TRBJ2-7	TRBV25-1	CASSVQNAGGEQYF
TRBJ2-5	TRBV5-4	CASSSGTGGTGQETQYF
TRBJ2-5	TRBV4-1	CASSQGAVQETQYF
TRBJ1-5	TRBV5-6	CASSLRDRGHQPQHF
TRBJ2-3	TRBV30	CACHSGGASQTDTQYF
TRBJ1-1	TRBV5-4	CASSLVRGQGTEAFF